This T cell receptor (beta chain) was obtained from a study of blood T cell repertoires in COVID-19. V lost 6 bases and J lost 1, with 14 bases in between. In germline, CDR1 is SNHLY, CDR2 FYNNEI. The CDR3 sequence is 15 residues long. The assay was immunoSEQ multiplex PCR, and TCRdb's table has in-frame clones only and misses some. The data contain fewer than 300,000 clones, about four fifths of them seen just once; the ten biggest clones take up less than 3%. Sequencing was done on a sample of peripheral blood. This TCR derives from an older woman with active or convalescent COVID-19. The chain is built from TRBV2 and TRBJ2-3, with a possible D match to TRBD2 (5 bases). CDR3 amino acids: CASSLGLPGTDTQYF. In DNA, the CDR3 is TGTGCCAGCAGCCTCGGACTCCCCGGCACAGATACGCAGTATTTT.